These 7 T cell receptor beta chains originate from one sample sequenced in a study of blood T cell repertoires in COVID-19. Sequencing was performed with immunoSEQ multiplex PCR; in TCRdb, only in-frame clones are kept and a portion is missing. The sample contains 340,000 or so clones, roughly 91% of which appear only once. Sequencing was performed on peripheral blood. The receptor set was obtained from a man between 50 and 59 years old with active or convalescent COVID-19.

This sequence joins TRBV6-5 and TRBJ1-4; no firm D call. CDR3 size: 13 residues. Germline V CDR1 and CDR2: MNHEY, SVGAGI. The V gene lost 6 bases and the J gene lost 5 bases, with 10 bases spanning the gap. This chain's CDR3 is CASRGRSNEKLFF. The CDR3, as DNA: TGTGCCAGCAGGGGCAGGTCGAATGAAAAACTGTTTTTT.

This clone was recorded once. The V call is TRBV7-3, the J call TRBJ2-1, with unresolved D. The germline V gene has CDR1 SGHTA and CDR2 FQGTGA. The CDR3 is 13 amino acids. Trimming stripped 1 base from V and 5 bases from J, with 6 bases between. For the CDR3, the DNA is TGTGCCAGCAGCTTAAATCTCGACAATGAGCAGTTCTTC. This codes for CASSLNLDNEQFF. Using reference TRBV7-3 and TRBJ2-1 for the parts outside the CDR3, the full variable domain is GAGVSQTPSNKVTEKGKYVELRCDPISGHTALYWYRQSLGQGPEFLIYFQGTGAADDSGLPNDRFFAVRPEGSVSTLKIQRTERGDSAVYLCASSLNLDNEQFFGPGTRLTVL.

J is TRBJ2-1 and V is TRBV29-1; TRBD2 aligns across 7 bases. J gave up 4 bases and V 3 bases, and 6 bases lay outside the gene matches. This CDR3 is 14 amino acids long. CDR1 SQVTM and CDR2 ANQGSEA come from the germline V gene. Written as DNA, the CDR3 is TGCAGCGTTGAGTACCAGCGGGGTTACAATGAGCAGTTCTTC. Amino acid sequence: CSVEYQRGYNEQFF.

CDR3 sequence reads: CASSSQGQRDGYTF. For the CDR3, the DNA is TGTGCCAGCAGCTCCCAAGGACAGAGGGATGGCTACACCTTC. The rearrangement links TRBV7-2 to TRBJ1-2; D perhaps matches TRBD1 (6 bases). V lost 4 bases and J lost 6, with 15 bases in between. The CDR3 sequence is 14 residues long. The germline V gene has CDR1 SGHTA and CDR2 FQGNSA.

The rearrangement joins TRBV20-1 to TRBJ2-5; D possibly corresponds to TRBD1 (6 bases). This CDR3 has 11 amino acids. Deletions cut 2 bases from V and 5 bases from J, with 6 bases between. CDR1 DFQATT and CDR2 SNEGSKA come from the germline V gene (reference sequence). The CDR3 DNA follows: TGCAGTGCTAGACAGGGGGAGACCCAGTACTTC. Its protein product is CSARQGETQYF.

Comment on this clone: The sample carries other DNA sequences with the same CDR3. The chain's CDR3 is CASSWTGNQPQHF. CDR3 coding DNA: TGTGCCAGCAGTTGGACAGGGAATCAGCCCCAGCATTTT. The V call is TRBV12-3 or TRBV12-4, the J call TRBJ1-5, with 8 bases that match TRBD1. There are 13 residues in the CDR3. The ends lost 4 bases at V and 4 bases at J; junction bases unmatched: 0.

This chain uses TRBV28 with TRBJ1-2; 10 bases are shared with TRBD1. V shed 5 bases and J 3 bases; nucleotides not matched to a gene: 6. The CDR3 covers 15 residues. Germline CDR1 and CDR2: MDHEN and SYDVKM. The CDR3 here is CASSPMTGGDYGYTF. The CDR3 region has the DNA TGTGCCAGCAGTCCGATGACAGGGGGCGACTATGGCTACACCTTC.